The TCR beta chain described here comes from a study of cytotoxic CD8 clonotypes in ibrutinib-treated CLL. Germline assignment: CDR1 SGDLS and CDR2 YYNGEE. The V end lost 4 bases, the J end lost 2 bases, and 15 bases lay between the germline ends. This CDR3 is 15 amino acids long. As for this clone: Its target is unknown.

Broader study findings: Timing of sampling differed between sustained-remission and progressing patients. Public clonotypes (which were uncommon) either contracted or remained stable on treatment. Upon ibrutinib response clonality rose, and upon progression it fell back toward baseline.

Investigators sought sequencing depths of between 1 in 200,000 and 1 in 1 million T cells. Method: immunoSEQ multiplex PCR; TCRdb's copy keeps in-frame clones and lacks some. The repertoire holds around 300,000 clones, with 80% as singletons. Sequencing was performed on PBMCs, taken before ibrutinib treatment. The receptor's source is a human donor with chronic lymphocytic leukemia. The chain employs TRBV9 and TRBJ2-5; possibly TRBD1 for D (6 bases). CDR3 sequence (DNA): TGTGCCAGCAGCCCCCCTGGCAGGGGACAAGAGACCCAGTACTTC. This encodes CASSPPGRGQETQYF.